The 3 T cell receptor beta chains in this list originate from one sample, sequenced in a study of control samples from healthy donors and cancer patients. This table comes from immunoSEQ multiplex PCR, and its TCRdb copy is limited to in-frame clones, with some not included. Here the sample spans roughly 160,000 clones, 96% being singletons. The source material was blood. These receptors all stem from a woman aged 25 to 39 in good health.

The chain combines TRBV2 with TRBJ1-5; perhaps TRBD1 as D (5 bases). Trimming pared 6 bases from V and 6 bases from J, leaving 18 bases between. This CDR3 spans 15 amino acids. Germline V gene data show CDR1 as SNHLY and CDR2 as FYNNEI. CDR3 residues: CASRVDEGRRQPQHF. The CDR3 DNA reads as TGTGCCAGCAGGGTAGACGAGGGACGCCGTCAGCCCCAGCATTTT.

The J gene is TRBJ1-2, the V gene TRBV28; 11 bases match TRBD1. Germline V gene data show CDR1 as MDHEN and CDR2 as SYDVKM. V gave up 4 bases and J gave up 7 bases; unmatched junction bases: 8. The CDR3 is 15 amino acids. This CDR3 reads CASSSPRTGGTGYTF. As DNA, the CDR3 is TGTGCCAGCAGTTCCCCTAGGACAGGGGGCACTGGCTACACCTTC.

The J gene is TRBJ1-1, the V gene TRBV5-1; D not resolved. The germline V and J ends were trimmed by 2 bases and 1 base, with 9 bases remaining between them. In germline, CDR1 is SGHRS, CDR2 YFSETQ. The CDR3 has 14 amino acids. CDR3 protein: CASSFLPRNTEAFF. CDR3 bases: TGCGCCAGCAGCTTTCTGCCGAGGAACACTGAAGCTTTCTTT. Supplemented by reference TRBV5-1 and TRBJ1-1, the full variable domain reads KAGVTQTPRYLIKTRGQQVTLSCSPISGHRSVSWYQQTPGQGLQFLFEYFSETQRNKGNFPGRFSGRQFSNSRSEMNVSTLELGDSALYLCASSFLPRNTEAFFGQGTRLTVV.